These 22 T cell receptor beta chains came from one sample sequenced in a study of cytomegalovirus exposure and HLA in healthy donors. The PCR made use of 60 Vbeta and 13 Jbeta primers. This table comes from immunoSEQ multiplex PCR, and its TCRdb copy is limited to in-frame clones, with some not included. The sample includes about 43,000 clones, 65% to 85% of them seen just once. The sample consisted of PBMCs. These receptors were obtained from a man aged 45-65 years in good health and CMV-seronegative.

The chain links TRBV4-3 to TRBJ2-1; the match to TRBD2 covers 9 bases. The V and J ends lost 3 bases and 4 bases, in that order; junction bases with no gene match: 4. This CDR3 contains 15 residues. Germline V gene lookup returns CDR1 LGHNA and CDR2 YSLEER. The CDR3 loop reads CASSHIAGGYNEQFF. In DNA, the CDR3 is TGCGCCAGCAGCCATATCGCGGGGGGGTACAATGAGCAGTTCTTC.

The chain recombines TRBV9 with TRBJ2-7, with TRBD2 matching over 8 bases. Germline CDR1 reads SGDLS; CDR2 reads YYNGEE. The CDR3 length is 17 residues. The trim removed 6 bases at V and 6 bases at J, leaving 20 bases unmatched. The CDR3 nucleotides are TGTGCCAGCACCGTCCCCGGGAGCGGGGGCACCCGCGTCGAGCAGTACTTC. Translating it yields CASTVPGSGGTRVEQYF. Full variable domain (rest looked up from reference TRBV9 and TRBJ2-7): DSGVTQTPKHLITATGQRVTLRCSPRSGDLSVYWYQQSLDQGLQFLIQYYNGEERAKGNILERFSAQQFPDLHSELNLSSLELGDSALYFCASTVPGSGGTRVEQYFGPGTRLTVT.

The chain employs TRBV28 and TRBJ2-2; D call uncertain. Germline CDR1 and CDR2: MDHEN and SYDVKM. The V end lost 2 bases, the J end lost 4 bases, and 8 bases lay between the germline ends. The CDR3 covers 14 residues. CDR3 sequence reads: CASSLTYPTGELFF. The DNA of the CDR3 is TGTGCCAGCAGTTTAACTTACCCCACCGGGGAGCTGTTTTTT. Full variable domain (rest looked up from reference TRBV28 and TRBJ2-2): DVKVTQSSRYLVKRTGEKVFLECVQDMDHENMFWYRQDPGLGLRLIYFSYDVKMKEKGDIPEGYSVSREKKERFSLILESASTNQTSMYLCASSLTYPTGELFFGEGSRLTVL.

The count of this clone is one. One junction end disagrees with the germline gene, perhaps due to a read error. The chain couples TRBV14 to TRBJ1-1; D may be TRBD1 (6 bases). This CDR3 spans 16 amino acids. In germline, CDR1 is SGHDN, CDR2 FVKESK. The CDR3 nucleotides are TGTGCCAGCAGTCAAGATTGGGGGCTCGGGACCACTGAAGCTTTCTTT. It yields the protein CASSQDWGLGTTEAFF.

The chain joins TRBV5-4 to TRBJ2-3, with 10 bases that match TRBD2. CDR3 length: 17 residues. The ends lost 4 bases at V and 1 base at J; junction bases unmatched: 9. Germline CDR1 and CDR2: SGHNT and YYREEE (reference sequence). CDR3 loop: CASSPQILAGGTDTQYF. For the CDR3, the DNA is TGTGCCAGCAGCCCTCAAATCCTAGCGGGGGGCACAGATACGCAGTATTTT.

The chain carries TRBV4-3 and TRBJ2-3; TRBD2 agrees at 10 bases. V was clipped by 4 bases and J by 4 bases; unmatched bases: 5. Germline CDR1 is LGHNA and CDR2 is YSLEER. There are 15 residues in the CDR3. The CDR3 loop is CASSLAGGGPDTQYF. DNA for the CDR3: TGCGCCAGCAGCCTAGCGGGAGGCGGCCCAGATACGCAGTATTTT.

V and J are TRBV30 and TRBJ2-2; 8 bases align to TRBD2. CDR3 size: 12 residues. Germline trimming cut 4 bases from V and 7 bases from J; bases unmatched to any gene: 2. Germline CDR1 is GTSNPN and CDR2 is SVGIG (reference sequence). CDR3 in amino acids: CAWNLAGGELFF. The DNA of the CDR3 is TGTGCCTGGAACCTAGCGGGCGGGGAGCTGTTTTTT.

The V and J genes are TRBV19 and TRBJ2-1; a possible D gene is TRBD2 (5 bases). This CDR3 region has 12 residues. CDR1 LNHDA and CDR2 SQIVND come from the germline V gene (reference sequence). V lost 6 bases and J 6 bases, leaving 9 bases between the germline ends. The CDR3 here is CASSSGGNEQFF. CDR3 sequence (DNA): TGTGCCAGTAGCTCCGGAGGCAATGAGCAGTTCTTC.

The rearrangement links TRBV9 to TRBJ2-1; 8 bases match TRBD1. V gave up 2 bases and J gave up 2 bases; unmatched junction bases: 12. The CDR3 runs to 18 residues. The germline gives CDR1 SGDLS, CDR2 YYNGEE. CDR3 nucleotide sequence: TGTGCCAGCAGCGTTGGGCAGGGGGCCCGGTGGACCTACAATGAGCAGTTCTTC. Encoded protein: CASSVGQGARWTYNEQFF. Full variable domain (outside the CDR3, taken from reference TRBV9 and TRBJ2-1): DSGVTQTPKHLITATGQRVTLRCSPRSGDLSVYWYQQSLDQGLQFLIQYYNGEERAKGNILERFSAQQFPDLHSELNLSSLELGDSALYFCASSVGQGARWTYNEQFFGPGTRLTVL.

The CDR3 DNA reads as TGTGCCAGCTCACCCCCTAGCGGGAGTATGAATGAGCAGTTCTTC. Encoded protein: CASSPPSGSMNEQFF. The rearrangement links TRBV18 to TRBJ2-1, with 10 bases fitting TRBD2. Germline V gene data show CDR1 as KGHSH and CDR2 as LQKENI. The ends lost 3 bases at V and 7 bases at J; junction bases unmatched: 6. This CDR3 spans 15 amino acids.

The CDR3 region is CASSLDPIAGGYNEQFF. CDR3 DNA sequence: TGTGCCAGCAGCTTGGACCCCATAGCGGGGGGTTACAATGAGCAGTTCTTC. The J gene is TRBJ2-1, the V gene TRBV5-4; TRBD2 aligns across 10 bases. This CDR3 is 17 amino acids long. V lost 0 bases, J lost 4 bases, and 7 bases stayed unmatched. Germline assignment: CDR1 SGHNT and CDR2 YYREEE (reference sequence).

V is TRBV7-3 and J is TRBJ2-1; 8 bases match TRBD2. The CDR3 consists of 15 residues. CDR1 SGHTA and CDR2 FQGTGA come from the germline V gene. J gave up 4 bases and V 1 base, and 3 bases lay outside the gene matches. The CDR3 loop reads CASSLKRGPYNEQFF. The CDR3 DNA sequence: TGTGCCAGCAGCTTAAAGCGGGGGCCATACAATGAGCAGTTCTTC. Looking up the rest from reference TRBV7-3 and TRBJ2-1 gives the full variable domain: GAGVSQTPSNKVTEKGKYVELRCDPISGHTALYWYRQSLGQGPEFLIYFQGTGAADDSGLPNDRFFAVRPEGSVSTLKIQRTERGDSAVYLCASSLKRGPYNEQFFGPGTRLTVL.

This chain connects TRBV23-1 to TRBJ2-1; D call uncertain. TRBV23-1 has ORF status, its function being uncertain. Trimming pared 7 bases from V and 0 bases from J, leaving 13 bases between. There are 15 residues in the CDR3. The CDR3 bases are TGCGCCAGCACCCTCGCGGCCTGCTCCTACAATGAGCAGTTCTTC. This gives the protein CASTLAACSYNEQFF.

CDR3 nucleotides: TGTGCCAGCAGTCGCCCACCCGGTAACACTGAAGCTTTCTTT. It codes for CASSRPPGNTEAFF. The chain joins TRBV7-9 to TRBJ1-1; D not certain. Germline CDR1 is SEHNR and CDR2 is FQNEAQ (reference sequence). Trimming took 6 bases from V and 2 from J, leaving 13 bases between them. The CDR3 is 14 amino acids.

As concerns this clone: The junction departs from germline at one end; a sequencing error may be responsible. CDR3 in amino acids: CSSSLGTGGNQPQHF. In DNA form, the CDR3 reads TGTTCCAGCAGCTTAGGGACAGGGGGCAATCAGCCCCAGCATTTT. The rearrangement uses TRBV7-9 and TRBJ1-5, with 10 bases identical to TRBD1. The CDR3 has 15 amino acids. Germline V CDR1 and CDR2: SEHNR, FQNEAQ (reference sequence).

This chain connects TRBV11-2 to TRBJ2-4; tentatively, D is TRBD1 (6 bases). Trimming took off 2 bases at V and 7 bases at J, with 12 bases between the two ends. The CDR3 is made up of 14 amino acids. The germline V gene has CDR1 SGHAT and CDR2 FQNNGV. CDR3 bases: TGTGCCAGCAGCTTAACAGGGCGCTTTAACATTCAGTACTTC. Its translation is CASSLTGRFNIQYF. The full variable domain, in which reference TRBV11-2 and TRBJ2-4 provide the parts outside the CDR3, is EAGVAQSPRYKIIEKRQSVAFWCNPISGHATLYWYQQILGQGPKLLIQFQNNGVVDDSQLPKDRFSAERLKGVDSTLKIQPAKLEDSAVYLCASSLTGRFNIQYFGAGTRLSVL.

The gene calls are TRBV5-4 and TRBJ1-3; D gene unclear. CDR3 length equals 13 residues. Germline CDR1 and CDR2: SGHNT and YYREEE (reference sequence). V lost 0 bases, J lost 7 bases, and 8 bases lay in between. Here the CDR3 DNA reads TGTGCCAGCAGCTTGGCGGCGGGGAACACCATATATTTT. Encoded protein: CASSLAAGNTIYF.

As DNA, the CDR3 is TGTGCCAGCAGCGTAGGAGCGGGAGAAGGGAGGTACGAGCAGTACTTC. This codes for CASSVGAGEGRYEQYF. The chain has TRBV9 and TRBJ2-7; 8 bases are shared with TRBD2. This CDR3 has 16 residues. Losses at the gene ends were 0 bases for V and 4 bases for J; bases not matched to a gene: 9. Germline V CDR1 and CDR2: SGDLS, YYNGEE.

This clone has just a few counts. This chain uses TRBV2 with TRBJ2-5; unclear D gene. This CDR3 has 14 amino acids. Germline loops: CDR1 SNHLY, CDR2 FYNNEI. V was clipped by 5 bases and J by 2 bases, with 12 bases between them. The CDR3 nucleotides are TGTGCCAGCAGTTTCCCCCCAGAACAAGAGACCCAGTACTTC. Amino acids: CASSFPPEQETQYF.

This chain uses TRBV18 with TRBJ2-7; D is perhaps TRBD2 (6 bases). V lost 3 bases to trimming and J lost 6 bases, with 6 bases between them. From germline, CDR1 is KGHSH and CDR2 LQKENI. The CDR3 is 11 amino acids. The CDR3 protein is CASSPGGEQYF. CDR3 sequence (DNA): TGTGCCAGCTCACCGGGGGGCGAGCAGTACTTC.

The J gene is TRBJ2-7, the V gene TRBV28; maybe TRBD1 (7 bases). CDR3 length: 14 amino acids. Trimming removed 2 bases at V and 5 bases at J, with 13 bases between. The germline V gene has CDR1 MDHEN and CDR2 SYDVKM. Here the CDR3 reads CASSLGAGGHEQYF. CDR3 bases: TGTGCCAGCAGTTTAGGCGCAGGGGGGCACGAGCAGTACTTC. Variable domain in full (rest from reference TRBV28 and TRBJ2-7): DVKVTQSSRYLVKRTGEKVFLECVQDMDHENMFWYRQDPGLGLRLIYFSYDVKMKEKGDIPEGYSVSREKKERFSLILESASTNQTSMYLCASSLGAGGHEQYFGPGTRLTVT.

This sequence joins TRBV7-2 and TRBJ1-5; 10 bases map to TRBD1. The length of the CDR3 is 15 residues. The V gene's germline CDR1 is SGHTA and CDR2 FQGNSA. J was trimmed by 1 base and V by 4 bases; bases with no gene match: 1. In DNA, the CDR3 is TGTGCCAGCAGCTGGGGACAGGGGAGCAATCAGCCCCAGCATTTT. Encoded protein: CASSWGQGSNQPQHF.